Listed below are T cell receptor beta chains from one sample, sequenced in a study of graft-versus-host responses after intestinal transplantation. Sequencing was performed with immunoSEQ multiplex PCR; in TCRdb, only in-frame clones are kept and a portion is missing. The data show 9,000 to 13,000 clones, with under 85% seen just once and 9% to 10% held by the top ten. The specimen was ileum tissue, collected 23 days after intestinal transplant. The receptors shown here come from a human patient who received an intestinal transplant, so some T cells may come from the graft donor. CDR3s include the opening cysteine and the closing phenylalanine or tryptophan. A D gene is named only where the DNA matches it firmly. The size field is filled for only some rows; it gives once, few, many or a size class.

clone size,V gene,J gene,D gene,CDR3 protein,CDR3 DNA
NA,TRBV6-5,TRBJ1-5,NA,CASSERVRPQHF,TGTGCCAGCAGTGAACGGGTTAGGCCCCAGCATTTT
NA,TRBV29-1,TRBJ2-2,TRBD2,CSVGGVPGGSGELFF,TGCAGCGTTGGGGGGGTACCGGGAGGGTCTGGGGAGCTGTTTTTT
NA,TRBV2,TRBJ2-3,NA,CASNGPDRSSTDTQYF,TGTGCCAGCAATGGACCCGACAGGTCTAGCACAGATACGCAGTATTTT
few,TRBV19,TRBJ1-1,TRBD1,CASSTTGGYPEAFF,TGTGCCAGTAGTACGACAGGGGGCTACCCTGAAGCTTTCTTT
NA,TRBV4-3,TRBJ1-2,TRBD1,CASSQESGGLYGYTF,TGCGCCAGCAGCCAAGAATCAGGGGGCCTCTATGGCTACACCTTC
NA,TRBV7-3,TRBJ2-7,NA,CASSPPMTATCEQYF,TGTGCCAGCAGTCCCCCCATGACAGCTACGTGCGAGCAGTACTTC
NA,TRBV5-3,TRBJ1-1,NA,CARISRWVQGSNHLVNTEAFF,TGTGCCAGAATTTCTAGATGGGTACAGGGTAGTAATCATTTAGTGAACACTGAAGCTTTCTTT
NA,TRBV6-5,TRBJ2-5,NA,CASSYSAQETQYF,TGTGCCAGCAGTTACTCGGCCCAAGAGACCCAGTACTTC
NA,TRBV28,TRBJ1-5,NA,CASSWTQSNQPQHF,TGTGCCAGCAGTTGGACACAGAGCAATCAGCCCCAGCATTTT
large,TRBV9,TRBJ2-2,NA,CASSVVAGLGTGELFF,TGTGCCAGCAGCGTAGTCGCTGGATTGGGCACCGGGGAGCTGTTTTTT